This entry lists 14 T cell receptor beta chains sequenced from one sample in a study of vaccination effects on CD4 cells after COVID-19. Data came from immunoSEQ multiplex PCR; TCRdb stores just in-frame clones and leaves some out. The repertoire has about 57,000 clones, approximately 81% of them found once; the top ten carry 3.5% to 5%. No cognate antigen is known for these TCRs. Following culture for ten to eleven days, CD4+ T cells were isolated. The vaccine given was either BNT162b2 or mRNA-1273, in two doses. Sequences were derived from CD4+ T cells from PBMCs cultured without peptide, sampled after COVID-19 vaccination. These receptors were collected from a human donor who received a COVID-19 vaccine.

J is TRBJ2-1 and V is TRBV28, with TRBD2 matching over 8 bases. The J segment lost 7 bases and the V segment lost 7 bases, leaving 9 bases of the junction unmatched. CDR1 and CDR2 from the germline V gene are MDHEN and SYDVKM. This CDR3 region has 14 residues. CDR3: CASMGTSGFNEQFF. The CDR3 DNA reads as TGTGCCAGCATGGGAACTAGCGGATTTAATGAGCAGTTCTTC.

This clone is a singleton in its sample. The chain carries TRBV30 and TRBJ1-1; D ambiguous. The germline CDR1 and CDR2 sequences are GTSNPN and SVGIG (reference sequence). This CDR3 is built from 11 residues. With 6 bases removed from V and 6 bases from J, the gap between germline ends came to 11 bases. This CDR3 reads CACAREAEAFF. DNA for the CDR3: TGTGCCTGCGCGCGGGAAGCTGAAGCTTTCTTT.

The chain links TRBV6-6 to TRBJ2-7, with D possibly being TRBD1 or TRBD2 (5 bases each). The germline gives CDR1 MNHNY, CDR2 SVGAGI (reference sequence). The CDR3 consists of 14 residues. Deletions cut 5 bases from V and 4 bases from J, with 15 bases between. CDR3 amino acids: CASSPDGTAYEQYF. The DNA for the CDR3 is TGTGCCAGCAGTCCAGACGGGACGGCTTACGAGCAGTACTTC.

This clone has just a few counts. This sequence joins TRBV30 and TRBJ1-2; 9 positions match TRBD1. Germline values: CDR1 GTSNPN, CDR2 SVGIG (reference sequence). The V and J ends lost 5 bases and 8 bases, in that order; junction bases with no gene match: 3. CDR3 length equals 11 residues. In DNA, the CDR3 is TGTGCCTGGGCCGGGACAGGGGGCTACACCTTC. Protein sequence: CAWAGTGGYTF.

V gene TRBV12-3 or TRBV12-4 combines with J gene TRBJ1-3; D remains unclear. The CDR3 has 12 residues. V lost 3 bases and J 6 bases, leaving 6 bases between the germline ends. The chain's CDR3 is CASSFGENTIYF. In DNA, the CDR3 is TGTGCCAGCAGTTTCGGCGAAAACACCATATATTTT.

The chain joins TRBV7-8 to TRBJ1-2; D is perhaps TRBD1 (6 bases). CDR1 SGHVS and CDR2 FQNEAQ come from the germline V gene. The CDR3 is made up of 15 amino acids. Trimming stripped 5 bases from V and 5 bases from J, with 18 bases between. CDR3 sequence reads: CASSTLAQGGYGYTF. In DNA, the CDR3 is TGTGCCAGCAGCACGCTGGCACAGGGAGGATATGGCTACACCTTC.

The chain carries TRBV5-1 and TRBJ1-4; unclear D gene. Germline loops: CDR1 SGHRS, CDR2 YFSETQ. The CDR3 has 14 residues. V was shortened by 4 bases and J by 4 bases, with 11 bases between the two germline ends. This chain's CDR3 is CASSQSGFNEKLFF. The CDR3 coding sequence is TGCGCCAGCAGCCAGTCCGGATTTAATGAAAAACTGTTTTTT.

The genes are TRBV7-9 and TRBJ1-1, with D unclear. Germline-derived CDR1 and CDR2 are SEHNR and FQNEAQ (reference sequence). The CDR3 length is 12 residues. Trimming took off 7 bases at V and 0 bases at J, with 6 bases between the two ends. DNA for the CDR3: TGTGCCAGCACACGGGTGAACACTGAAGCTTTCTTT. Amino acid sequence: CASTRVNTEAFF.

The V call is TRBV27, the J call TRBJ1-1, with D unresolved. CDR1 and CDR2 from the germline V gene are MNHEY and SMNVEV (reference sequence). CDR3 length: 15 amino acids. Deletions cut 5 bases from V and 5 bases from J, with 18 bases between. The DNA of the CDR3 is TGTGCCAGCAGTCTCGAAGAACCGGGAATGACTGAAGCTTTCTTT. Amino acid sequence: CASSLEEPGMTEAFF.

The gene calls are TRBV28 and TRBJ1-4; 8 bases are shared with TRBD1. The CDR3 loop spans 16 amino acids. Germline lookup yields CDR1 MDHEN and CDR2 SYDVKM. J lost 8 bases, V lost 4 bases, and 12 bases had no gene match. CDR3 sequence (DNA): TGTGCCAGCAGTTATTCGAACGGACAGGGTGAGGAAAAACTGTTTTTT. Translation gives CASSYSNGQGEEKLFF.

The genes are TRBV19 and TRBJ1-1, with D possibly being TRBD1 (6 bases). The V end lost 5 bases, the J end lost 0 bases, and 16 bases lay between the germline ends. The CDR3 consists of 16 residues. CDR1 is LNHDA and CDR2 is SQIVND in the germline V gene (reference sequence). In DNA form, the CDR3 reads TGTGCCAGTAGTCTTGGGGGCTACTACATGAACACTGAAGCTTTCTTT. Amino acid sequence: CASSLGGYYMNTEAFF.

CDR3: CASSQSEGRYGYTF. The CDR3 DNA reads TGTGCCAGCAGCCAATCGGAGGGACGCTATGGCTACACCTTC. V is TRBV3-1 (or the pseudogene TRBV3-2) and J is TRBJ1-2; maybe TRBD1 (5 bases). Trimming left V 2 bases short and J 4 bases short, with 11 bases between. Germline lookup yields CDR1 LGHDT and CDR2 YNNKEL (reference sequence). The length of the CDR3 is 14 residues.

The chain is built from TRBV6-5 and TRBJ2-7; D is perhaps TRBD1 (6 bases). CDR1 and CDR2 from the germline V gene are MNHEY and SVGAGI. The V gene lost 6 bases and the J gene lost 2 bases, with 11 bases spanning the gap. The CDR3 length is 13 residues. In DNA, the CDR3 is TGTGCCAGCAGGTCGGACAGTACCTACGAGCAGTACTTC. This encodes CASRSDSTYEQYF.

This chain links TRBV7-2 with TRBJ2-3; D remains unclear. This CDR3 has 13 residues. Germline CDR1 SGHTA, CDR2 FQGNSA. V gave up 5 bases and J gave up 6 bases, with 12 bases separating them. CDR3 sequence reads: CASSLNTRDTQYF. The DNA of the CDR3 is TGTGCCAGCAGCCTTAATACCAGGGATACGCAGTATTTT.